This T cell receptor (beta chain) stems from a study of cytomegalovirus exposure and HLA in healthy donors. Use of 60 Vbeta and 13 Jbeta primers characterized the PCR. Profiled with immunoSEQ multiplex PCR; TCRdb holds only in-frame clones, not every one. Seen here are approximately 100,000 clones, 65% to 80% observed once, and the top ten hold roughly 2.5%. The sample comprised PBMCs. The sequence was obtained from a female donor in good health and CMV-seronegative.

This chain's CDR3 is CASSTVTGSGNTIYF. In DNA form, the CDR3 reads TGTGCCAGCAGCACCGTTACGGGGTCTGGAAACACCATATATTTT. V usage is TRBV7-2 and J usage is TRBJ1-3, with D hard to call. Per the germline V gene, CDR1 is SGHTA and CDR2 is FQGNSA. The CDR3 length is 15 residues. The ends were cut back, 5 bases at V and 1 base at J, with 12 bases in the middle.